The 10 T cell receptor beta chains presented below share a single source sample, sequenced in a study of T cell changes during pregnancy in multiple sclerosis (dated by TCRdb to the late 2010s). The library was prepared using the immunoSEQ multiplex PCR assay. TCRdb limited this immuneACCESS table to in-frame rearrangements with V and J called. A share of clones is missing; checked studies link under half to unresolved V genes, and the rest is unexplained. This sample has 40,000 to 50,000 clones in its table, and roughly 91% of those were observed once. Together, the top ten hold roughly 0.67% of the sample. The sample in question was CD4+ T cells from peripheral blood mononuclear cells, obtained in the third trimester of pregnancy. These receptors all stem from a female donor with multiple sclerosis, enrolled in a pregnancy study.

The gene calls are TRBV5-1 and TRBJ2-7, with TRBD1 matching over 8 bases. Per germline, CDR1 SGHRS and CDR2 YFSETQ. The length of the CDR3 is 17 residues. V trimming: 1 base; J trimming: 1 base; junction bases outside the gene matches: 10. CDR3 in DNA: TGCGCCAGCAGCTTGCCCGACAGGGGTGGCGTGTCCTACGAGCAGTACTTC. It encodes CASSLPDRGGVSYEQYF.

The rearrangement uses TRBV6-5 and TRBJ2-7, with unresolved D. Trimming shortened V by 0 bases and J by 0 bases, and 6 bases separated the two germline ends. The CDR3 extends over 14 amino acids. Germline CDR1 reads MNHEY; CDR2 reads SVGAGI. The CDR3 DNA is TGTGCCAGCAGTTACTCGCACAGCTCCTACGAGCAGTACTTC. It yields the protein CASSYSHSSYEQYF.

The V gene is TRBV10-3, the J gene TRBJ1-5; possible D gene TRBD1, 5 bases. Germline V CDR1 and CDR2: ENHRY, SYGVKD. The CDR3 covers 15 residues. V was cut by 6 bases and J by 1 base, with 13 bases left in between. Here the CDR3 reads CAISREARSNQPQHF. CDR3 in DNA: TGTGCCATCAGCAGGGAGGCTAGGAGCAATCAGCCCCAGCATTTT.

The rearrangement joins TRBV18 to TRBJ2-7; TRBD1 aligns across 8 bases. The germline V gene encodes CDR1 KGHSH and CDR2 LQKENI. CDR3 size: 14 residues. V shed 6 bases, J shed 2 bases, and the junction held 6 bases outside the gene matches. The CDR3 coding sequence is TGTGCCAGCTCCCTGGGACAGGTGGCCTACGAGCAGTACTTC. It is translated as CASSLGQVAYEQYF.

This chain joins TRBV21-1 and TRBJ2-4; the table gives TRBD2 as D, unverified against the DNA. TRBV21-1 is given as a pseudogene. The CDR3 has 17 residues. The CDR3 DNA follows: TGTGCCACAAGACTAGCGGGAGAAACACTAGCCAAAAACATTCAGTACTTC. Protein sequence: CATRLAGETLAKNIQYF.

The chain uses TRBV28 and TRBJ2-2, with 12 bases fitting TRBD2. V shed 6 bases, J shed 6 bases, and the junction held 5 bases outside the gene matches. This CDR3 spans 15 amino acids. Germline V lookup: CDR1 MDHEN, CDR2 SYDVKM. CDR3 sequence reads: CASSRTSGTPGELFF. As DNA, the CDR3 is TGTGCCAGCAGCCGGACTAGCGGGACTCCCGGGGAGCTGTTTTTT.

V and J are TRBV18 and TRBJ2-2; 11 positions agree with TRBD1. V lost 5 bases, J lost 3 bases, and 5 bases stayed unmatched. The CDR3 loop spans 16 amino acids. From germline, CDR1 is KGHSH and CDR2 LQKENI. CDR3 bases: TGTGCCAGCTCAGGACAGGGGGCCGGTTACACCGGGGAGCTGTTTTTT. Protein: CASSGQGAGYTGELFF.

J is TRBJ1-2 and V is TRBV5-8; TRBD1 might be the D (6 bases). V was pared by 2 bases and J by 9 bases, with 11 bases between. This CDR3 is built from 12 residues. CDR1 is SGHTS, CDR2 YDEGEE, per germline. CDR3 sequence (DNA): TGTGCCAGCAGCTTAGGCCAGGGGAGCTACACCTTC. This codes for CASSLGQGSYTF.

The CDR3 sequence: CASSEEGQGLEAFF. CDR3 sequence (DNA): TGTGCCAGCAGTGAGGAAGGACAGGGTCTCGAAGCTTTCTTT. V and J are TRBV2 and TRBJ1-1; TRBD1 agrees at 8 bases. CDR1 SNHLY and CDR2 FYNNEI come from the germline V gene. With V trimmed by 3 bases and J by 8 bases, 8 bases remained unmatched. The CDR3 contains 14 residues.

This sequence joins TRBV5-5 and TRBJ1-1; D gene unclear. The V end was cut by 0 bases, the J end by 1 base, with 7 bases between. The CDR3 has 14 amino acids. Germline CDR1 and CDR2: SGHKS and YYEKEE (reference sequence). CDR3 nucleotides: TGTGCCAGCAGCTTGGGTAGTCAGAACACTGAAGCTTTCTTT. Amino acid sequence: CASSLGSQNTEAFF.